This T cell receptor beta chain emerged from a study of blood T cell repertoires in COVID-19 (TCRdb year 2020). Context from the whole study: The collaborator samples originated in the United States, Italy and Spain and spanned the acute and convalescent phases of COVID-19. Where available, HLA class I and class II types were taken from metadata supplied by the sample provider and were not determined by assay-based typing. Deeply sampled blood TCRbeta repertoires from subjects exposed to, actively infected with, or recovered from COVID-19 were included in the dataset. The sample metadata nearly always contained a de-identified subject ID, COVID-19 status, age in years and sex. The repertoires were released in a freely available public database intended as a resource for research on the immune response to SARS-CoV-2. Samples came from the ongoing ImmuneRACE study (first 160 participants) plus 1,254 subjects from 6 global collaborators. The material from the prospective study consisted of cDNA or gDNA derived from T cells, B-cell-depleted T cells, or PBMCs. Study-level results and caveats: How much clinical and demographic metadata was included differed by source and by participant, and the metadata was provided uncurated.

Each collaborating institution followed its own protocols to collect whole blood in K2EDTA tubes. Collaborator samples were shipped for TCRbeta analysis as frozen whole blood, isolated PBMCs, or DNA extracted from either sample type. Trimming at the junction amounts to 2 bases on V and 2 bases on J, and the germline ends lie 19 bases apart. The CDR3 spans 17 residues, from the cysteine through the phenylalanine. The only DNA kept is the CDR3, 51 bases in frame from the first base. The germline V gene provides CDR1 MDHEN and CDR2 SYDVKM. The immunoSEQ Assay, a bias-controlled multiplex PCR, was used to amplify TCRbeta CDR3 regions from genomic DNA. The paper's data handling went like this. The number of nucleated cells in each sample was estimated by amplification of reference gene primers within the assay. Sequence reads were collapsed and filtered to measure the absolute abundance of every unique TCRbeta CDR3 rearrangement. For each sample, productive Simpson clonality was calculated as the square root of Simpson's diversity index over productive rearrangements. TCRdb carries this immuneACCESS record with in-frame sequences only. Its versions omit some clonotypes, under half of them owing to an unresolved V gene in the studies checked, with the rest unexplained. The V and J calls and clone size come from that table; D and trimming were worked out from the DNA. Recorded for this sample are about 140,000 clones; 85% to 90% of them occurred a single time. The top ten hold about 4.1% of the sample.

A remark on this clone: No antigen is known for it. No per-base quality is available; no much larger clone lies one base away.

The receptor chain draws on TRBV28 and TRBJ2-7; 5 matching bases give a weak D call of TRBD1. The origin of this receptor is a woman aged 40 to 55 with acute or convalescent COVID-19. Sequencing was performed on peripheral blood. The CDR3 here reads CASSLEKVDNRAYEQYF. The nucleotides read TGTGCCAGCAGTTTAGAGAAGGTGGACAATAGGGCCTACGAGCAGTACTTC.